Below, 22 T cell receptor beta chains from the same sample are listed, as sequenced in a study of read filtering for tumor transcriptome and immune sequencing. This library used 300 to 450 ng RNA and molecular barcoded adaptors spanning alpha/delta and beta/gamma chains. TCRdb ran MiXCR on the reads and lists one entry per CDR3 protein. The repertoire holds roughly 90,000 distinct CDR3 sequences, with about 22% as singletons. Specimen: a population of CD138-negative cells sorted from bone marrow. The receptors were sampled from a donor at least 40 years old with multiple myeloma.

This clonotype was seen repeatedly, ten times or more. The V call is TRBV29-1, the J call TRBJ2-1; D possibly uses TRBD1 or TRBD2 (6 bases each). This CDR3 comprises 15 residues. The germline gives CDR1 SQVTM, CDR2 ANQGSEA. Trimming took off 8 bases at V and 2 bases at J, with 19 bases between the two ends. The CDR3: CSFDAMGGTYNEQFF. CDR3 DNA sequence: TGCAGCTTCGACGCGATGGGGGGCACCTACAATGAGCAGTTCTTC.

V usage is TRBV6-4 and J usage is TRBJ2-7; no definite D call. CDR1 and CDR2 from the germline V gene are MRHNA and SNTAGT. This CDR3 is 14 amino acids long. Deletions cut 7 bases from V and 3 bases from J, with 16 bases between. Written as DNA, the CDR3 is TGTGCCAGCACCGCCCGTAGGGATTACTACGAGCAGTACTTC. It translates to CASTARRDYYEQYF.

Many counts were recorded for this clonotype. The chain couples TRBV20-1 to TRBJ2-3; tentative D call: TRBD2 (6 bases). The CDR3 has 13 residues. Germline V gives CDR1 DFQATT, CDR2 SNEGSKA (reference sequence). The CDR3 sequence: CSWGLTSTDTQYF. CDR3 bases: TGCAGCTGGGGACTCACTAGCACAGATACGCAGTATTTT.

Regarding this clonotype: One base away lies a much larger clone, so this may be a sequencing read error. V gene TRBV5-1 combines with J gene TRBJ2-7; the D gene is possibly TRBD2 (5 bases). The CDR3 length is 14 residues. CDR1 is SGHRS and CDR2 is YFSETQ in the germline V gene. The chain's CDR3 is CASSLDSAAYVQYF. As DNA, the CDR3 is TGCGCCAGCAGCTTGGATAGCGCAGCGTACGTGCAGTACTTC.

This clonotype was recorded many times. The chain carries TRBV20-1 and TRBJ2-3, with D perhaps matching TRBD2 (5 bases). There are 14 residues in the CDR3. Germline V gene sequence: CDR1 DFQATT, CDR2 SNEGSKA (reference sequence). Trimming shortened V by 6 bases and J by 0 bases, and 13 bases separated the two germline ends. The CDR3 region is CSAPRAGSTDTQYF. For the CDR3, the DNA is TGCAGTGCCCCGCGGGCGGGCAGCACAGATACGCAGTATTTT.

This clonotype was counted between two and nine times. This chain uses TRBV30 with TRBJ1-5; no firm D call. The germline V and J ends were trimmed by 0 bases and 7 bases, with 10 bases remaining between them. Per the germline V gene, CDR1 is GTSNPN and CDR2 is SVGIG (reference sequence). The CDR3 is 13 residues long. The CDR3 nucleotides are TGTGCCTGGAGTGTACGGGGTCTACAGCCCCAGCATTTT. The encoded protein is CAWSVRGLQPQHF.

On this clonotype itself: Just one base apart from a much larger clone, this may be a read error. The rearrangement uses TRBV29-1 and TRBJ2-1, with D perhaps TRBD2 (7 bases). The CDR3 length is 13 residues. Germline CDR1 and CDR2: SQVTM and ANQGSEA. The CDR3 coding sequence is TGCGGCGTTTGGGGGGGGGCCGCGGATGAGCAGTTCTTC. It is translated as CGVWGGAADEQFF.

Comment on this clonotype: Since a much larger clone is just one base distant, this may be a read error. The chain employs TRBV18 and TRBJ2-5; D unresolved. V was cut by 1 base and J by 5 bases, with 14 bases left in between. The germline V gene has CDR1 KGHSH and CDR2 LQKENI. The CDR3 consists of 15 residues. CDR3 DNA: TGTGCCAGCTCACCACTAATGAACGCTCATGAGACCCAGTACTTC. Translated: CASSPLMNAHETQYF.

Remarks on this clonotype: A read error may explain this, as a much larger clone is one base away. Lacking the conserved final phenylalanine or tryptophan, this CDR3 likely reflects a read error. This chain uses TRBV12-3 or TRBV12-4 with TRBJ2-5; D possibly matches TRBD1 or TRBD2 (7 bases each). This CDR3 spans 15 amino acids. V lost 5 bases and J lost 2, with 15 bases in between. The CDR3 loop is CASSQSGTEQETQYL. The CDR3 DNA reads as TGTGCCAGCAGTCAGAGCGGGACAGAGCAAGAGACCCAGTACCTC.

This clonotype appeared a few times. This chain connects TRBV5-1 to TRBJ2-5; TRBD1 agrees at 8 bases. There are 14 residues in the CDR3. Germline CDR1 SGHRS, CDR2 YFSETQ. With V trimmed by 0 bases and J by 4 bases, 2 bases remained unmatched. CDR3 in amino acids: CASSLGTGPETQYF. For the CDR3, the DNA is TGCGCCAGCAGCTTGGGGACAGGGCCAGAGACCCAGTACTTC.

This clonotype occurred many times. The V and J genes are TRBV28 and TRBJ2-3; the match to TRBD1 covers 10 bases. Trimming removed 6 bases from V and 2 bases from J; junction bases left unmatched: 5. The CDR3 contains 15 residues. Looked up from germline, CDR1 is MDHEN and CDR2 is SYDVKM. The CDR3 nucleotides are TGTGCCAGCAGAACCGGGACAGGGGCCACAGATACGCAGTATTTT. Its translation is CASRTGTGATDTQYF.

With respect to this clonotype: A read error may explain this, as a much larger clone is one base away. The chain is built from TRBV15 and TRBJ2-1; D is uncertain. The germline V gene encodes CDR1 LNHNV and CDR2 YYDKDF (reference sequence). The CDR3 spans 15 residues. Trimming stripped 3 bases from V and 12 bases from J, with 21 bases between. The CDR3: CATSRESSIPGGQFF. For the CDR3, the DNA is TGTGCCACCAGCAGGGAATCGTCTATACCCGGTGGGCAGTTCTTC.

On this clonotype itself: This clone may be a read error of a much larger clone one base away. This chain connects TRBV6-6 to TRBJ1-5; possible D gene TRBD1, 6 bases. The CDR3 length is 14 residues. From germline, CDR1 is MNHNY and CDR2 SVGAGI (reference sequence). Trimming removed 11 bases at V and 6 bases at J, with 20 bases between. Here the CDR3 DNA reads TGTGCCTGCACCCAGGGGAGTGGTCCTCAGCCCCAGCATTTT. Protein sequence: CACTQGSGPQPQHF.

There are many counts of this clonotype. This chain joins TRBV3-1 and TRBJ1-1, with TRBD1 matching 7 bases. V was pared by 4 bases and J by 7 bases, with 6 bases of the junction left unmatched. Germline V gene data show CDR1 as LGHDT and CDR2 as YNNKEL (reference sequence). This CDR3 contains 13 residues. The CDR3 DNA reads as TGTGCCAGCAGCCTCCGGACAGGCTTTGAAGCTTTCTTT. As protein: CASSLRTGFEAFF.

The rearrangement joins TRBV7-9 to TRBJ2-1; TRBD2 is a possible D gene (5 bases). Germline CDR1 is SEHNR and CDR2 is FQNEAQ (reference sequence). This CDR3 region has 14 residues. For the CDR3, the DNA is TGTACCCGCAGCTTTACGGGGTTTTACAATGAGCAGTTCTTC. This gives the protein CTRSFTGFYNEQFF.

In this sample, this clonotype turned up many times. V is TRBV6-1 and J is TRBJ1-1; D is perhaps TRBD1 (6 bases). V gave up 7 bases and J gave up 4 bases, with 16 bases separating them. The length of the CDR3 is 14 residues. Per the germline V gene, CDR1 is MNHNS and CDR2 is SASEGT. CDR3 region: CASNLRQGSTEAFF. CDR3 nucleotide sequence: TGTGCCAGCAACCTCCGTCAGGGGAGCACTGAAGCTTTCTTT.

CDR3 DNA sequence: TGCGCCAGCAGCTCGGGAATCGGGACAGGGACCTACGAGCAGTACTTC. Translated, it gives CASSSGIGTGTYEQYF. This chain uses TRBV5-1 with TRBJ2-7; 9 nucleotides align to TRBD1. The CDR3 is 16 residues long. The germline V gene has CDR1 SGHRS and CDR2 YFSETQ. Trimming cost V 3 bases and J 2 bases; bases outside gene matches: 9. Complete variable domain (other parts from reference TRBV5-1 and TRBJ2-7): KAGVTQTPRYLIKTRGQQVTLSCSPISGHRSVSWYQQTPGQGLQFLFEYFSETQRNKGNFPGRFSGRQFSNSRSEMNVSTLELGDSALYLCASSSGIGTGTYEQYFGPGTRLTVT.

This clonotype was counted at least ten times. The chain is built from TRBV12-3 or TRBV12-4 and TRBJ1-1; TRBD1 matches 7 bases. The length of the CDR3 is 13 residues. J gave up 1 base and V 7 bases, and 3 bases lay outside the gene matches. The CDR3 region is CASTGQRNTEAFF. DNA of the CDR3: TGTGCCAGCACGGGACAGAGGAACACTGAAGCTTTCTTT.

This clonotype was seen a few times. V is TRBV29-1 and J is TRBJ2-2; 11 bases are a match to TRBD2. Germline-derived CDR1 and CDR2 are SQVTM and ANQGSEA. This CDR3 contains 16 residues. V was pared by 7 bases and J by 5 bases, with 12 bases of the junction left unmatched. The CDR3 reads CSAHSGGASGTGELFF. CDR3 bases: TGCAGCGCACATAGCGGGGGGGCCTCAGGGACCGGGGAGCTGTTTTTT.

There are many counts of this clonotype. The chain uses TRBV5-1 and TRBJ2-7; 9 nucleotides line up with TRBD2. The CDR3 covers 14 residues. Germline CDR1 reads SGHRS; CDR2 reads YFSETQ. The V segment lost 1 base and the J segment 4 bases; nucleotides outside the gene matches: 3. In DNA, the CDR3 is TGCGCCAGCAGCTTGCTAGCGGGGCGTTACGAGCAGTACTTC. It encodes CASSLLAGRYEQYF.

This clonotype has a count of ten or more. The V call is TRBV7-9, the J call TRBJ2-2, with 11 bases that match TRBD1. V shed 3 bases, J shed 6 bases, and the junction held 6 bases outside the gene matches. In germline, CDR1 is SEHNR, CDR2 FQNEAQ (reference sequence). This CDR3 spans 16 amino acids. The CDR3 DNA reads TGTGCCAGCAGCTTGAATCCGGGACAGGGGGCCGGGGAGCTGTTTTTT. As protein: CASSLNPGQGAGELFF.

This clonotype has at least ten counts. The rearrangement uses TRBV14 and TRBJ2-3; a possible D gene is TRBD2 (5 bases). The ends were cut back, 4 bases at V and 4 bases at J, with 15 bases in the middle. From germline, CDR1 is SGHDN and CDR2 FVKESK. The CDR3 totals 15 residues. CDR3 nucleotide sequence: TGTGCCAGCAGCCCACGACGGGGTGGCTCAGATACGCAGTATTTT. It yields the protein CASSPRRGGSDTQYF.